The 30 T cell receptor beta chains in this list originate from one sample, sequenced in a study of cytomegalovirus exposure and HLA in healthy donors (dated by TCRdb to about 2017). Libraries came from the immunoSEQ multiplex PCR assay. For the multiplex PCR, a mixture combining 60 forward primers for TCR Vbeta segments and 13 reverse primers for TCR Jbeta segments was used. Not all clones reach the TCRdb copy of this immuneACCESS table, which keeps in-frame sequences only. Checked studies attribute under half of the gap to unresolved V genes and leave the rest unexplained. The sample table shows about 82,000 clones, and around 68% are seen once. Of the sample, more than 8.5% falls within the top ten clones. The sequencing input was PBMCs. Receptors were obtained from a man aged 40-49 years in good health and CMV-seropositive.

The CDR3 loop is CASSLSYPTSGGAYEQYF. Written as DNA, the CDR3 is TGTGCCAGCAGTTTATCCTACCCCACTAGCGGGGGGGCCTACGAGCAGTACTTC. The chain links TRBV27 to TRBJ2-7; 13 nucleotides align to TRBD2. Per germline, CDR1 MNHEY and CDR2 SMNVEV (reference sequence). This CDR3 is built from 18 residues. Germline trimming cut 0 bases from V and 2 bases from J; bases unmatched to any gene: 7.

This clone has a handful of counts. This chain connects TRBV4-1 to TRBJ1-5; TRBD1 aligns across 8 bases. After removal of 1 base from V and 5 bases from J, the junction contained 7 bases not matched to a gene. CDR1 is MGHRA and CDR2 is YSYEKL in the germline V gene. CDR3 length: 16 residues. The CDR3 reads CASSQARDRSYQPQHF. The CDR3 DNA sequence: TGCGCCAGCAGCCAAGCCCGGGACAGGTCATATCAGCCCCAGCATTTT.

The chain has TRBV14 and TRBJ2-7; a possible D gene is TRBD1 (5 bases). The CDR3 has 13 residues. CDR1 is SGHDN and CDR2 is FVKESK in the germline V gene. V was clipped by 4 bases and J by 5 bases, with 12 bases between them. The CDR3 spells CASSRGYQNEQYF. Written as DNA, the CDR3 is TGTGCCAGCAGCCGGGGCTATCAGAACGAGCAGTACTTC.

The CDR3 is CASSLGRGSGYEQYF. Written as DNA, the CDR3 is TGTGCCAGCAGCCTCGGGAGAGGCTCCGGCTACGAGCAGTACTTC. V usage is TRBV14 and J usage is TRBJ2-7; D may be TRBD2 (6 bases). The V and J ends lost 4 bases and 3 bases respectively, with 16 bases between them. Germline CDR1 and CDR2: SGHDN and FVKESK. This CDR3 spans 15 amino acids.

CDR3 region: CASSPVGTGTSYEQYF. The CDR3 DNA reads as TGTGCCAGCAGCCCAGTTGGGACAGGCACTTCCTACGAGCAGTACTTC. J is TRBJ2-7 and V is TRBV7-2; 8 positions match TRBD1. The CDR3 has 16 residues. Germline V gene sequence: CDR1 SGHTA, CDR2 FQGNSA. V lost 5 bases, J lost 1 base, and 10 bases stayed unmatched.

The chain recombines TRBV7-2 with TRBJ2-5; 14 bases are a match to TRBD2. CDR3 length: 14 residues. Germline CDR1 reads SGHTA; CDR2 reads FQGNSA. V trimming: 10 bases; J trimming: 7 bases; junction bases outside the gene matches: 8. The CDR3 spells CATLTSGGGSTQYF. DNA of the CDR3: TGTGCCACCCTGACTAGCGGGGGGGGTTCGACCCAGTACTTC.

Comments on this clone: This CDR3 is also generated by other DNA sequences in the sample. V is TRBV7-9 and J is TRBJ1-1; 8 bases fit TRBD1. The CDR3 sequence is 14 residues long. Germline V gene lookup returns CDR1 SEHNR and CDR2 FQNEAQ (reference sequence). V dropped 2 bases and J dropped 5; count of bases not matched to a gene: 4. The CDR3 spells CASSLTTGGTEAFF. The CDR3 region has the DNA TGTGCCAGCAGCTTAACAACAGGGGGAACTGAAGCTTTCTTT.

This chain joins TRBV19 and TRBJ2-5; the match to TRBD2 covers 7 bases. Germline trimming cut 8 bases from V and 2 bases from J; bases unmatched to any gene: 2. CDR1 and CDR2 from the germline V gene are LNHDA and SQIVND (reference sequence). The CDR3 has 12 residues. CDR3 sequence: CASRDYQETQYF. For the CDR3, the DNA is TGTGCCAGTCGGGACTATCAAGAGACCCAGTACTTC.

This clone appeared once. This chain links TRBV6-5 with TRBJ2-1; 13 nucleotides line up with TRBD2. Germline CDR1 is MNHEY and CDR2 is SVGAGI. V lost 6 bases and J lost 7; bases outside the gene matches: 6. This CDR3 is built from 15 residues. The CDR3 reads CASRSGTSGANEQFF. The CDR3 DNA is TGTGCCAGCAGGTCCGGGACTAGCGGGGCGAATGAGCAGTTCTTC.

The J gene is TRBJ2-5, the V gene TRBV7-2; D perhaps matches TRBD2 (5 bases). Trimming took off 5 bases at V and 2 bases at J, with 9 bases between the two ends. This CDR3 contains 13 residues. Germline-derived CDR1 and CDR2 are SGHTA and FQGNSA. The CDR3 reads CASSRAVQETQYF. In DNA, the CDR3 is TGTGCCAGCAGCAGAGCGGTACAAGAGACCCAGTACTTC.

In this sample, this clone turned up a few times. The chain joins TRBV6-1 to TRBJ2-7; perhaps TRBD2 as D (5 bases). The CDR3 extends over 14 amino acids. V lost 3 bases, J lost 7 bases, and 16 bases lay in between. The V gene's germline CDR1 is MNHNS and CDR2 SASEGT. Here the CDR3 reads CASSDSAGREEQYF. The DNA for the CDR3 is TGTGCCAGCAGTGACTCGGCGGGTCGTGAAGAGCAGTACTTC.

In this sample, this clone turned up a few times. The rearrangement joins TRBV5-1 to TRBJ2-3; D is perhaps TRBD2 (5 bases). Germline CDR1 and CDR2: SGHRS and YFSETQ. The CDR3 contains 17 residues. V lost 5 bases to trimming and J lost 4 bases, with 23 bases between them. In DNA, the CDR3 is TGCGCCAGCAGAAACGGACGGACTGAGATCTCCCCAGATACGCAGTATTTT. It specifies CASRNGRTEISPDTQYF.

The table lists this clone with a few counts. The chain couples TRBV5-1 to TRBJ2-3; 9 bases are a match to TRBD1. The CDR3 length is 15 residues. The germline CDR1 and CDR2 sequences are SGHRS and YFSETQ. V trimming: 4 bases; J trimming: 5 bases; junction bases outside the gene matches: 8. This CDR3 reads CASSGQTGGRDTQYF. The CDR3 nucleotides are TGCGCCAGCAGCGGTCAGACAGGGGGGAGAGATACGCAGTATTTT.

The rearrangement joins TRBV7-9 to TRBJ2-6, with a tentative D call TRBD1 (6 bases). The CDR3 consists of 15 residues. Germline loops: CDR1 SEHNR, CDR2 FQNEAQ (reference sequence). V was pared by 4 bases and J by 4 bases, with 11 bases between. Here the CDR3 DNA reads TGTGCCAGCAGCTCAGGGGATACCGGGGCCAACGTCCTGACTTTC. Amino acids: CASSSGDTGANVLTF.

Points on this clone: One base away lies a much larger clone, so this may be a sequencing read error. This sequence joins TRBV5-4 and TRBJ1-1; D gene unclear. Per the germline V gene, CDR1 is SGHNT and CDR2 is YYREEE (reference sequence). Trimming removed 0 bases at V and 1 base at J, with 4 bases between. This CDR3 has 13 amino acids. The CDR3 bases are TGTGCCAGCAGCTTGGCAGGGAACACTGAAGCTTTCTTT. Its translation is CASSLAGNTEAFF.

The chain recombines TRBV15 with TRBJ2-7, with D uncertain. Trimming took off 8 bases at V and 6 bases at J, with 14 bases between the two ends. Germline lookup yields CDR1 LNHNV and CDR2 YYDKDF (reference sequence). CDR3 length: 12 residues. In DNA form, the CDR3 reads TGTGCCACCTCAACTCGGGTTGGCGAGCAGTACTTC. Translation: CATSTRVGEQYF. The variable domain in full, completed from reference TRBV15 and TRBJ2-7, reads DAMVIQNPRYQVTQFGKPVTLSCSQTLNHNVMYWYQQKSSQAPKLLFHYYDKDFNNEADTPDNFQSRRPNTSFCFLDIRSPGLGDTAMYLCATSTRVGEQYFGPGTRLTVT.

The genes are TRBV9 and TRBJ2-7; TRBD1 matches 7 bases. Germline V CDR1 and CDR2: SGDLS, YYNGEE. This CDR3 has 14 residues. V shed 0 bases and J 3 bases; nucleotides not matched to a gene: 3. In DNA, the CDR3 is TGTGCCAGCAGCGTAGGACAGGGAGACTACGAGCAGTACTTC. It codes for CASSVGQGDYEQYF.

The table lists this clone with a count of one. CDR3 residues: CASSYRAGGRRDEQFF. The CDR3 bases are TGTGCCAGCAGTTACAGAGCGGGAGGGCGGCGGGATGAGCAGTTCTTC. The chain carries TRBV6-6 and TRBJ2-1, with TRBD2 matching 10 bases. Germline values: CDR1 MNHNY, CDR2 SVGAGI (reference sequence). CDR3 length equals 16 residues. The trim removed 2 bases at V and 8 bases at J, leaving 9 bases unmatched.

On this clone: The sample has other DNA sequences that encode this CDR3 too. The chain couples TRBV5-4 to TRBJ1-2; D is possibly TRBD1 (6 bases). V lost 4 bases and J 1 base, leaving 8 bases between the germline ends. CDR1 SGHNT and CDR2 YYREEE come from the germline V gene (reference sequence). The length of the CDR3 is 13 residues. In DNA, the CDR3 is TGTGCCAGCAGCCCGGACAGTAACTATGGCTACACCTTC. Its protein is CASSPDSNYGYTF.

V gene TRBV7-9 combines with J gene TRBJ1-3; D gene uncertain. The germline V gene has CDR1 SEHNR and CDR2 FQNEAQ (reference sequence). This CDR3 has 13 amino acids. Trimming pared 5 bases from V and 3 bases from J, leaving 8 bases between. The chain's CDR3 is CASSASIGNTIYF. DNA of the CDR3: TGTGCCAGCAGCGCGTCGATTGGAAACACCATATATTTT.

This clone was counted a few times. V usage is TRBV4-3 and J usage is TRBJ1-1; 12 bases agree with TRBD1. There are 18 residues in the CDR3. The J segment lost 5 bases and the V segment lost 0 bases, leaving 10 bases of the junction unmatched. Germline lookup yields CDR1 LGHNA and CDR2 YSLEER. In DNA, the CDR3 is TGCGCCAGCAGCCAAGATCCGGGACAGGGGGCTAGAGGTACTGAAGCTTTCTTT. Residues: CASSQDPGQGARGTEAFF.

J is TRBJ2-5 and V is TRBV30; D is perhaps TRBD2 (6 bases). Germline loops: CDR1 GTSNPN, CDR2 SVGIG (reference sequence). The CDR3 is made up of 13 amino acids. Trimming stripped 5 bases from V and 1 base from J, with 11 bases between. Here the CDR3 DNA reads TGTGCCTGGGGACCGGGGGTCCAAGAGACCCAGTACTTC. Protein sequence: CAWGPGVQETQYF.

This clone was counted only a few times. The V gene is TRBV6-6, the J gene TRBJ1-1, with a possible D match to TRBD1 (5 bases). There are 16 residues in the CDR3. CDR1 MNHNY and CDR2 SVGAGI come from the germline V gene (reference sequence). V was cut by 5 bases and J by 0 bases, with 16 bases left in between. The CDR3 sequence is CASSKVGTALNTEAFF. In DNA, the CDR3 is TGTGCCAGCAGTAAGGTAGGGACTGCCCTGAACACTGAAGCTTTCTTT.

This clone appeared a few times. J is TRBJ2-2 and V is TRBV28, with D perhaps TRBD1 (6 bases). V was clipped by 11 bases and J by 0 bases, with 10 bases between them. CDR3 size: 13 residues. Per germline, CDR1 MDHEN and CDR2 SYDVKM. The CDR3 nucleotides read TGTGCCTCCAACAGGGCGAACACCGGGGAGCTGTTTTTT. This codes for CASNRANTGELFF.

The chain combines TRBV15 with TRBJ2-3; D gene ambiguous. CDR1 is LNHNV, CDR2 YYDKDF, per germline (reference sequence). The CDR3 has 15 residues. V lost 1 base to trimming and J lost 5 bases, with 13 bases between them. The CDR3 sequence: CATSRVETSRDTQYF. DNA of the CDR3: TGTGCCACCAGCAGAGTGGAGACTTCCAGAGATACGCAGTATTTT.

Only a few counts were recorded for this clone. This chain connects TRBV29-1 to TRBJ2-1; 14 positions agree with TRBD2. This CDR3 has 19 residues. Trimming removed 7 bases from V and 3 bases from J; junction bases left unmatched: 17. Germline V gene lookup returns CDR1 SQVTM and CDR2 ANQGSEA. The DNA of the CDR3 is TGCAGCGCCCCCCGAGGAGGGACTAGCGGGAGCGGGGGCTACAATGAGCAGTTCTTC. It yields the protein CSAPRGGTSGSGGYNEQFF.

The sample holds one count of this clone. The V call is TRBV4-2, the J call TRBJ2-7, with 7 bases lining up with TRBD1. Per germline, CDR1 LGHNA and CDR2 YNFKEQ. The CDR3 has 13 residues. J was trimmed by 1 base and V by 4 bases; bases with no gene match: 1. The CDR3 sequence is CASSRDSSYEQYF. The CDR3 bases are TGTGCCAGCAGCCGGGACAGTTCCTACGAGCAGTACTTC.

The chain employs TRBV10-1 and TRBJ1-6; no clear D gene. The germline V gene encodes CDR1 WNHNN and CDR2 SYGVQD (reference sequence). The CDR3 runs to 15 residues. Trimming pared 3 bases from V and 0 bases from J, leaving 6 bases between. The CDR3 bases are TGCGCCAGCAGTGAAGGGAGCTCCTATAATTCACCCCTCCACTTT. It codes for CASSEGSSYNSPLHF.

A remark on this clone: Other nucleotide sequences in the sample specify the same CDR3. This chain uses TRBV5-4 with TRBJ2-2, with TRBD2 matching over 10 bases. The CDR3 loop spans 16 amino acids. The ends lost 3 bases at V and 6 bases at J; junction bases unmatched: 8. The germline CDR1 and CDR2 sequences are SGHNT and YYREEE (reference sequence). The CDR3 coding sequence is TGTGCCAGCAGCTCCGTTTCTAGCGGGAGTCCCGGGGAGCTGTTTTTT. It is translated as CASSSVSSGSPGELFF.

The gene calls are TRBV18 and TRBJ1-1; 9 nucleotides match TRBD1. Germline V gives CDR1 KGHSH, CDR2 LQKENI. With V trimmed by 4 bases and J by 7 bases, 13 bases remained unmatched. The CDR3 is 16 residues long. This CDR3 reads CASSRFNRDRDLEAFF. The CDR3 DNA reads TGTGCCAGCTCACGTTTTAACCGGGACAGGGACCTTGAAGCTTTCTTT. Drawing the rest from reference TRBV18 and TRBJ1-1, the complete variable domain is NAGVMQNPRHLVRRRGQEARLRCSPMKGHSHVYWYRQLPEEGLKFMVYLQKENIIDESGMPKERFSAEFPKEGPSILRIQQVVRGDSAAYFCASSRFNRDRDLEAFFGQGTRLTVV.